This T cell receptor (beta chain) was sequenced during a study of OX40 agonist ivuxolimab in advanced cancers. Overall study context: People in dose escalation had one of these cancers: hepatocellular carcinoma, melanoma, renal cell or head and neck cancer. Whole-study results and caveats: Some patients who did not respond also had low normalized T-cell clonal expansion. CD4+ and CD8+ blood T cells expanded clonally by week 6 at 0.1 to 3.0 mg/kg.

The CDR3 is 13 amino acids. V was cut by 8 bases and J by 3 bases, with 14 bases left in between. Germline assignment: CDR1 SGHTA and CDR2 FQGNSA. Method: immunoSEQ multiplex PCR; TCRdb's copy keeps in-frame clones and lacks some. The table has 30,000 to 35,000 clones, approximately 80% seen once. This clone was recorded a few times. The target antigen is unknown. The clonotype comes from an adult with an advanced solid tumor such as melanoma, head and neck, liver or kidney cancer. This chain links TRBV7-2 with TRBJ2-7; TRBD2 is a possible D gene (6 bases). Sequenced here: CD4+ or CD8+ T cells sorted from blood, sampled in a trial of the OX40 agonist ivuxolimab. The CDR3 DNA is TGTGCCAGCCAGGAGGGGCTCAGCTACGAGCAGTACTTC. Translated, it gives CASQEGLSYEQYF.